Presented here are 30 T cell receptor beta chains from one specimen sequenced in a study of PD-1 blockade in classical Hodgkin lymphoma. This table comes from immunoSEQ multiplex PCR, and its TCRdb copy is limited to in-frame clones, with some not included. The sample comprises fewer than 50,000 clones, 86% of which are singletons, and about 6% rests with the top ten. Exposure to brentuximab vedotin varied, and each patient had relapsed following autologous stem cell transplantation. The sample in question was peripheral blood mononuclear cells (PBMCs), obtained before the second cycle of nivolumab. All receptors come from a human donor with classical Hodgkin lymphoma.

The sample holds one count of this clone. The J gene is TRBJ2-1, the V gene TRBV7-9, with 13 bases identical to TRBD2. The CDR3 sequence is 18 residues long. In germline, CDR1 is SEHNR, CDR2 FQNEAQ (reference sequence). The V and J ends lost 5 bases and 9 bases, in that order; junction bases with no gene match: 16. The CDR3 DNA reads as TGTGCCAGCAGCCCCAACACCCGTGGACTAGCGGGAGCGACTGAGCAGTTCTTC. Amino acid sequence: CASSPNTRGLAGATEQFF.

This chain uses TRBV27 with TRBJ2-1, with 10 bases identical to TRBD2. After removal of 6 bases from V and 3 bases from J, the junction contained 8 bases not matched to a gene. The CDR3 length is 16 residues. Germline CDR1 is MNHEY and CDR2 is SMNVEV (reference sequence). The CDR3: CASRDLVAGGYNEQFF. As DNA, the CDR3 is TGTGCCAGCAGGGACCTTGTAGCGGGAGGCTACAATGAGCAGTTCTTC.

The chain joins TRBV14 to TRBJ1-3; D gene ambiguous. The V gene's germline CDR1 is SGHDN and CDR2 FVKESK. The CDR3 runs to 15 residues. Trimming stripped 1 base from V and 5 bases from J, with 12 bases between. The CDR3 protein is CASSQGGYRRNTIYF. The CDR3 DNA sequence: TGTGCCAGCAGCCAAGGGGGTTATCGGAGAAACACCATATATTTT.

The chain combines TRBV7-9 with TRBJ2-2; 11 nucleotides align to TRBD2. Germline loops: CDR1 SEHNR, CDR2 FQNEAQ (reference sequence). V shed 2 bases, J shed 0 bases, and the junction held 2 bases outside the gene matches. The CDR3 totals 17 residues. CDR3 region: CASSLIAGGPNTGELFF. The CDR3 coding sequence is TGTGCCAGCAGCTTAATAGCGGGGGGGCCGAACACCGGGGAGCTGTTTTTT.

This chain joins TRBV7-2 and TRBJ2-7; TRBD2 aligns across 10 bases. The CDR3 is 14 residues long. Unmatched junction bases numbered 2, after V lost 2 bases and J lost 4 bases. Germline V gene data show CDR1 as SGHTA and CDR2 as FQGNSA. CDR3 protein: CASSLQAGGYEQYF. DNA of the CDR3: TGTGCCAGCAGCTTACAAGCGGGAGGGTACGAGCAGTACTTC.

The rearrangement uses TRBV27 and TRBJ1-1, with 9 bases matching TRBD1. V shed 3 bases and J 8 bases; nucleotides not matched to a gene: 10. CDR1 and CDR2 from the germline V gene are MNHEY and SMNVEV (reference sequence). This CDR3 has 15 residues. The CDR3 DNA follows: TGTGCCAGCAGTTTGCGGGGGACAGGGAGTCTCGAAGCTTTCTTT. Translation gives CASSLRGTGSLEAFF.

The CDR3 loop is CASSLAGTGGGYTF. The CDR3, as DNA: TGCGCCAGCAGCTTGGCCGGGACAGGGGGTGGCTACACCTTC. The chain combines TRBV5-1 with TRBJ1-2; 11 positions agree with TRBD1. Germline assignment: CDR1 SGHRS and CDR2 YFSETQ. Trimming cost V 0 bases and J 7 bases; bases outside gene matches: 2. The CDR3 spans 14 residues. The whole variable domain, remainder taken from reference TRBV5-1 and TRBJ1-2, is KAGVTQTPRYLIKTRGQQVTLSCSPISGHRSVSWYQQTPGQGLQFLFEYFSETQRNKGNFPGRFSGRQFSNSRSEMNVSTLELGDSALYLCASSLAGTGGGYTFGSGTRLTVV.

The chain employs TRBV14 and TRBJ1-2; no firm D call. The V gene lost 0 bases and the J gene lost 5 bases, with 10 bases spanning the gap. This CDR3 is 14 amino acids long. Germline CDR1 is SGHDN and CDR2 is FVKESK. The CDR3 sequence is CASSQDTTTYGYTF. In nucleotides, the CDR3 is TGTGCCAGCAGCCAAGATACTACAACGTATGGCTACACCTTC. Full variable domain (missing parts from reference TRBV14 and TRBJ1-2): EAGVTQFPSHSVIEKGQTVTLRCDPISGHDNLYWYRRVMGKEIKFLLHFVKESKQDESGMPNNRFLAERTGGTYSTLKVQPAELEDSGVYFCASSQDTTTYGYTFGSGTRLTVV.

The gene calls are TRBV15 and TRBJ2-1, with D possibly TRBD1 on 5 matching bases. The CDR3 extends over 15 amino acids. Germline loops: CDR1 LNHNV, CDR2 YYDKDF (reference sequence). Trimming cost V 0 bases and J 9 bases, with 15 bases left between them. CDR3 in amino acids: CATSRDQGRGSEQFF. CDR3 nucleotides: TGTGCCACCAGCAGAGATCAGGGAAGGGGCTCTGAGCAGTTCTTC. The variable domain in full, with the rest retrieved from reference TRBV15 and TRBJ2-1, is DAMVIQNPRYQVTQFGKPVTLSCSQTLNHNVMYWYQQKSSQAPKLLFHYYDKDFNNEADTPDNFQSRRPNTSFCFLDIRSPGLGDTAMYLCATSRDQGRGSEQFFGPGTRLTVL.

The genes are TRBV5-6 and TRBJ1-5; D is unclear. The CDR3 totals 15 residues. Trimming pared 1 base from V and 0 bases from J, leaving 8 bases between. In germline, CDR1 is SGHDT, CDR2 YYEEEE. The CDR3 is CASSLYGFSNQPQHF. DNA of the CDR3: TGTGCCAGCAGCTTGTACGGGTTTAGCAATCAGCCCCAGCATTTT.

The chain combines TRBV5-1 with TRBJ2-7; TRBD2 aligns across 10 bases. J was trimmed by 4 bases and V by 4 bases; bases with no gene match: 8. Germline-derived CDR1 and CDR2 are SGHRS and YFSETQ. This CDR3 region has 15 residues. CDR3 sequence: CASSTLAGGGYEQYF. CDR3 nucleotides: TGCGCCAGCAGCACCTTAGCGGGAGGAGGATACGAGCAGTACTTC.

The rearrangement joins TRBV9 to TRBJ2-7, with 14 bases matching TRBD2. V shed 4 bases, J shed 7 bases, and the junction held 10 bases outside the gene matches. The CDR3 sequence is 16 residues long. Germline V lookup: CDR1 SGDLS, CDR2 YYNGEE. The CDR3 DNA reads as TGTGCCAGCAGCTCCCGACTAGCGGGAGGGCCTGGAGAGCAGTACTTC. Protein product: CASSSRLAGGPGEQYF.

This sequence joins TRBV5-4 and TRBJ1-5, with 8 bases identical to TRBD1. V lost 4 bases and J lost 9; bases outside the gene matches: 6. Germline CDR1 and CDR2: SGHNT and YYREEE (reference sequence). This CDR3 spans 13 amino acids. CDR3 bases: TGTGCCAGCAGCCGGGACAGGCTCCCGCCCCAGCATTTT. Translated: CASSRDRLPPQHF.

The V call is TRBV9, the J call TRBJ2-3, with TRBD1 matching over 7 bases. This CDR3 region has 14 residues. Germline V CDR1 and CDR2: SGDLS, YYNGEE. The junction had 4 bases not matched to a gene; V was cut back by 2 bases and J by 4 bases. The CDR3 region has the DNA TGTGCCAGCAGCGTGCAGGGGGTCCCAGATACGCAGTATTTT. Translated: CASSVQGVPDTQYF.

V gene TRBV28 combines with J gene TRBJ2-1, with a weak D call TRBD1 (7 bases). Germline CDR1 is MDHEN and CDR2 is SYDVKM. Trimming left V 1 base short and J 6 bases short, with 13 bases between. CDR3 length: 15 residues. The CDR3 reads CASSLSGGLRNEQFF. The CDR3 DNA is TGTGCCAGCAGTTTATCAGGGGGGTTGCGCAATGAGCAGTTCTTC.

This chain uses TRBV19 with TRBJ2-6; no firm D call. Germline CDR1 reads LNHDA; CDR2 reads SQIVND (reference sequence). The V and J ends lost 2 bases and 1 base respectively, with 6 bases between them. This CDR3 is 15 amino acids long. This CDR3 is CASSIRPSGANVLTF. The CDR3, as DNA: TGTGCCAGTAGTATAAGACCGTCTGGGGCCAACGTCCTGACTTTC. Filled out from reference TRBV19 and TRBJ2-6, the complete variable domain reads DGGITQSPKYLFRKEGQNVTLSCEQNLNHDAMYWYRQDPGQGLRLIYYSQIVNDFQKGDIAEGYSVSREKKESFPLTVTSAQKNPTAFYLCASSIRPSGANVLTFGAGSRLTVL.

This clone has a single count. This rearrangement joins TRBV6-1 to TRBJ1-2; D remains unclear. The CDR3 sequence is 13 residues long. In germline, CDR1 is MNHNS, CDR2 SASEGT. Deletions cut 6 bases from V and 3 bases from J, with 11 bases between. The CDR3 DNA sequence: TGTGCCAGCAGGCGGATTGGATACTATGGCTACACCTTC. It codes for CASRRIGYYGYTF.

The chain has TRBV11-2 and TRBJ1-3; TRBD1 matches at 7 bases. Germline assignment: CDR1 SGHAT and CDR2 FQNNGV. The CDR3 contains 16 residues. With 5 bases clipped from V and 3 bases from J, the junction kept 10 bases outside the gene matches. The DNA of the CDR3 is TGTGCCAGCAGCGAACTCAGGGGGAGAGGTGGAAACACCATATATTTT. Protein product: CASSELRGRGGNTIYF.

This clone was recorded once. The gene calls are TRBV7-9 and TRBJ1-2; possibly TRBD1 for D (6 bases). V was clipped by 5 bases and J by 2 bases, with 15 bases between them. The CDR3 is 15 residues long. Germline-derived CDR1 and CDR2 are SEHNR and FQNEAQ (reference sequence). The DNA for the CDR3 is TGTGCCAGCAGCCCTGAAGGGCAGGGGAACTATGGCTACACCTTC. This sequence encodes CASSPEGQGNYGYTF.

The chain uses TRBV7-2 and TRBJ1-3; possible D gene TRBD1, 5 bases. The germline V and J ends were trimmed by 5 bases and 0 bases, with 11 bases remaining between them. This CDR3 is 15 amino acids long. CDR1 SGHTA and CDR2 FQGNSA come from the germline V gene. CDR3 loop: CASSHRSSSGNTIYF. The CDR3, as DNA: TGTGCCAGCAGCCACAGGAGTAGCTCTGGAAACACCATATATTTT. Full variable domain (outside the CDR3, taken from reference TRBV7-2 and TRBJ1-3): GAGVSQSPSNKVTEKGKDVELRCDPISGHTALYWYRQSLGQGLEFLIYFQGNSAPDKSGLPSDRFSAERTGGSVSTLTIQRTQQEDSAVYLCASSHRSSSGNTIYFGEGSWLTVV.

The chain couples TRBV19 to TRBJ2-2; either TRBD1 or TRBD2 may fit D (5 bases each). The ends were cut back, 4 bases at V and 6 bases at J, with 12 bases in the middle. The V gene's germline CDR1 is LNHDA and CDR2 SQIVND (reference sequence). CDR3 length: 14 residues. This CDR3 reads CASSRDPSAGELFF. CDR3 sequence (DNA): TGTGCCAGTAGTAGGGACCCCTCGGCCGGGGAGCTGTTTTTT. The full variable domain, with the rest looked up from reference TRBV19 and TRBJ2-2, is DGGITQSPKYLFRKEGQNVTLSCEQNLNHDAMYWYRQDPGQGLRLIYYSQIVNDFQKGDIAEGYSVSREKKESFPLTVTSAQKNPTAFYLCASSRDPSAGELFFGEGSRLTVL.

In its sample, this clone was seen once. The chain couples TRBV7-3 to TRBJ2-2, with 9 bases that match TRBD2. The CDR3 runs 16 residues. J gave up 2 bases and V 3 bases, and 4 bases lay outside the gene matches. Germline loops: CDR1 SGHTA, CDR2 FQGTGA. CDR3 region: CASSFQRGVNTGELFF. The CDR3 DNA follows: TGTGCCAGCAGCTTCCAGCGGGGGGTAAACACCGGGGAGCTGTTTTTT.

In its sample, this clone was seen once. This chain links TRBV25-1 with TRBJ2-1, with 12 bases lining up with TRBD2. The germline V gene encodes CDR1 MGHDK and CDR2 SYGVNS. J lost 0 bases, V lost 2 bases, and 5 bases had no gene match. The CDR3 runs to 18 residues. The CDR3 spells CASSERLAGASSYNEQFF. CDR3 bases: TGTGCCAGCAGTGAAAGACTAGCGGGGGCGAGCTCCTACAATGAGCAGTTCTTC.

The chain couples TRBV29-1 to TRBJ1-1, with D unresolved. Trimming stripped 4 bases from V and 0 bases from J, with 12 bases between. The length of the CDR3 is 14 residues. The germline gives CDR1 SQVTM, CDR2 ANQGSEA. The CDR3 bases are TGCAGCGTTGGCGGGAGGCAGATGAACACTGAAGCTTTCTTT. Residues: CSVGGRQMNTEAFF.

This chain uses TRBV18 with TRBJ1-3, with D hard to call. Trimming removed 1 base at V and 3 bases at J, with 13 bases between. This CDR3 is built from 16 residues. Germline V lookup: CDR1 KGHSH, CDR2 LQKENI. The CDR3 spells CASSPQSGVNGNTIYF. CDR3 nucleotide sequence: TGTGCCAGCTCACCACAGTCTGGGGTTAATGGAAACACCATATATTTT.

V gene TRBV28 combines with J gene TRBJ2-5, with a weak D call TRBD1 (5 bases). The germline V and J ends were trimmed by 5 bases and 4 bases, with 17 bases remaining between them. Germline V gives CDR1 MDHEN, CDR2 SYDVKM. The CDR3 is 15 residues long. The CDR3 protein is CASSPHSVGLETQYF. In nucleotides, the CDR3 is TGTGCCAGCAGTCCCCACTCGGTGGGGCTAGAGACCCAGTACTTC.

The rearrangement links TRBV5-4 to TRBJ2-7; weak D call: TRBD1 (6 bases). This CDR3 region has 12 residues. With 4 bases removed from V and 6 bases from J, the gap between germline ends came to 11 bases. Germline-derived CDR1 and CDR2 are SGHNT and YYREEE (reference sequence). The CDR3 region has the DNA TGTGCCAGCAGCGCCGCAGGGGCCGAGCAGTACTTC. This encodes CASSAAGAEQYF.

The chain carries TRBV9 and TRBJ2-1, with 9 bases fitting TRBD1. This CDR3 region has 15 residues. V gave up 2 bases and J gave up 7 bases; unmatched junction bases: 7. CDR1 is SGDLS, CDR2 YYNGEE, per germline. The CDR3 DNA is TGTGCCAGCAGCGTGGGACAGGGTGGTTTGAATGAGCAGTTCTTC. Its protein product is CASSVGQGGLNEQFF.

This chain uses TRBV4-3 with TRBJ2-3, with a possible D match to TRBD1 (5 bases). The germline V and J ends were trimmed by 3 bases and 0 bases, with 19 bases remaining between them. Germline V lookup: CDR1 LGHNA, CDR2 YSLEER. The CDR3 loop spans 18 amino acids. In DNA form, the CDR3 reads TGCGCCAGCAGCCAGACCCCAGGCCACAGGTCTAGCACAGATACGCAGTATTTT. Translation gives CASSQTPGHRSSTDTQYF.

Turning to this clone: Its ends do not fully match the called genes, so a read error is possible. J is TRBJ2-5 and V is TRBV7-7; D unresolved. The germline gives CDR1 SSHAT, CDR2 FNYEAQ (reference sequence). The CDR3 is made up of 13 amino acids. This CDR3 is CASSLGQIETQYF. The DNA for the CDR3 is TGTGCTAGCAGCTTAGGGCAGATAGAGACCCAGTACTTC.